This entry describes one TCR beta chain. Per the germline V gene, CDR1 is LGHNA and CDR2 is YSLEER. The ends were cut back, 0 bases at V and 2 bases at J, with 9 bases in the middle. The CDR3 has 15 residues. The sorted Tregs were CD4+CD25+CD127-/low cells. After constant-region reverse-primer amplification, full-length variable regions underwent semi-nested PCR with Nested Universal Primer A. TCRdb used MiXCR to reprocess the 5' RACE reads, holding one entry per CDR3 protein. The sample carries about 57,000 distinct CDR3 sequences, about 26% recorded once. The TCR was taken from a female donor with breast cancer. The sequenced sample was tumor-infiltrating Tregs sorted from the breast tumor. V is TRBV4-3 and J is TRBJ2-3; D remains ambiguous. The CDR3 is CASSQEGSATDTQYF. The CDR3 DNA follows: TGCGCCAGCAGCCAAGAAGGGTCGGCCACAGATACGCAGTATTTT.